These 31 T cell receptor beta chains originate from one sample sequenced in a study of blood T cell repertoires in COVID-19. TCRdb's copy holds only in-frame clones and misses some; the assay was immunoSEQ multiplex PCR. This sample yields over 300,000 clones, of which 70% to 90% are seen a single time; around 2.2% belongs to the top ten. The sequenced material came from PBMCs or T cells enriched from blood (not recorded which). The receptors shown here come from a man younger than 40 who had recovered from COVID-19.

The CDR3 here is CASSPVGHNNSPLHF. CDR3 DNA: TGTGCCAGCTCACCAGTTGGGCATAACAATTCACCCCTCCACTTT. The chain has TRBV18 and TRBJ1-6; no clear D gene. The V end lost 2 bases, the J end lost 7 bases, and 12 bases lay between the germline ends. CDR3 size: 15 residues. Germline V gene sequence: CDR1 KGHSH, CDR2 LQKENI.

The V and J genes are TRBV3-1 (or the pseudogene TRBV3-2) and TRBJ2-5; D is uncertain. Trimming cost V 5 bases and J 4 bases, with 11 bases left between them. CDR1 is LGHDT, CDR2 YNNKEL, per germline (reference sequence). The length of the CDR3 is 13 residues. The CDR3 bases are TGTGCCAGCAGCTCCTCCCTTCGAGAGACCCAGTACTTC. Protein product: CASSSSLRETQYF.

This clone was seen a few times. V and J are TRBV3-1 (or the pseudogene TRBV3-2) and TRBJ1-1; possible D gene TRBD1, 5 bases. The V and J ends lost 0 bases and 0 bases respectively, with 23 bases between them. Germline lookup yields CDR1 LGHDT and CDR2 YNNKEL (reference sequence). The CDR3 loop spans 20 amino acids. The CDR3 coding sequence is TGTGCCAGCAGCCAAGACTGGGATTTACGGGTGGGGGACTTGAACACTGAAGCTTTCTTT. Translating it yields CASSQDWDLRVGDLNTEAFF.

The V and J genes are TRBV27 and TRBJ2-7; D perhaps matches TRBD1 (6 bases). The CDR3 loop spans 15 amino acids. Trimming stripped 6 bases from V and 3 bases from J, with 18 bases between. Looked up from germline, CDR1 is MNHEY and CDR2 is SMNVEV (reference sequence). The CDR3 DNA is TGTGCCAGCAGATGGGACAAGGCCGCAATCTACGAGCAGTACTTC. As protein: CASRWDKAAIYEQYF.

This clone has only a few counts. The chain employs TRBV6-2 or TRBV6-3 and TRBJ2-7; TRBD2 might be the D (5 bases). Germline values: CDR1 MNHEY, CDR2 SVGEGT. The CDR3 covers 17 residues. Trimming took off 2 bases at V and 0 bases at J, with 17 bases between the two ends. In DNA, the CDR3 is TGTGCCAGCAGTTACCCGGTCGCGGGCCCGAGCTCCTACGAGCAGTACTTC. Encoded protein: CASSYPVAGPSSYEQYF.

Written as DNA, the CDR3 is TGTGCCAGCACGAGGACAGGGGCGCCCGGGGAAAAACTGTTTTTT. Translated, it gives CASTRTGAPGEKLFF. This chain joins TRBV7-2 and TRBJ1-4; 9 nucleotides align to TRBD1. Trimming at V came to 7 bases and at J to 8 bases, leaving 11 bases not matched to a gene. Germline loops: CDR1 SGHTA, CDR2 FQGNSA. The CDR3 is 15 residues long.

The CDR3 protein is CASREDSNQPQHF. The CDR3 nucleotides read TGTGCCAGCCGAGAGGATAGCAATCAGCCCCAGCATTTT. The chain employs TRBV2 and TRBJ1-5; no clear D gene. From germline, CDR1 is SNHLY and CDR2 FYNNEI. Trimming removed 8 bases at V and 0 bases at J, with 8 bases between. This CDR3 has 13 residues.

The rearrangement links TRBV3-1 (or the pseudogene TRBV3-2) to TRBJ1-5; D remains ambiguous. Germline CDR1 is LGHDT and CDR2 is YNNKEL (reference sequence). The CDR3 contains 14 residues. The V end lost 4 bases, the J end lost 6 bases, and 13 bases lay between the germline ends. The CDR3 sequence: CASSPYVSLQPQHF. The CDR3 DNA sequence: TGTGCCAGCAGCCCTTATGTGTCCCTTCAGCCCCAGCATTTT.

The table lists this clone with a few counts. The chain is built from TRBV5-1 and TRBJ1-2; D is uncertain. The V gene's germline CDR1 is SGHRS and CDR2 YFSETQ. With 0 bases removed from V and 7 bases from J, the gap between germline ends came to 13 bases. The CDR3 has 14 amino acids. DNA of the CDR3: TGCGCCAGCAGCTTGGCCCGGGAGGGAGGTGGCTACACCTTC. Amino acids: CASSLAREGGGYTF.

The CDR3 DNA follows: TGTGCCAGCAGTTTGAACAGTTACTATGGCTACACCTTC. As protein: CASSLNSYYGYTF. The V call is TRBV12-3 or TRBV12-4, the J call TRBJ1-2; D unclear. The CDR3 runs to 13 residues. With 3 bases removed from V and 3 bases from J, the gap between germline ends came to 8 bases.

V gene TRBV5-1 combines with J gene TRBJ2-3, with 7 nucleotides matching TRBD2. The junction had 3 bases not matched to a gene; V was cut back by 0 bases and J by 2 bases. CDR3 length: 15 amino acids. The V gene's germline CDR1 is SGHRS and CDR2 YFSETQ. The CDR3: CASSLGGGTTDTQYF. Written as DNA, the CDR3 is TGCGCCAGCAGCTTGGGCGGGGGAACCACAGATACGCAGTATTTT.

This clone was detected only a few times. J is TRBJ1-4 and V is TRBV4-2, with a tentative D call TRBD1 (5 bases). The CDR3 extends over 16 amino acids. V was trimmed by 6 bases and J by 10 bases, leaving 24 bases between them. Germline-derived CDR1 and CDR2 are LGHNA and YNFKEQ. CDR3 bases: TGTGCCAGCAGAACTGTAGGCGGGGGGTCAATGAGAAAACTGTTTTTT. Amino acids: CASRTVGGGSMRKLFF.

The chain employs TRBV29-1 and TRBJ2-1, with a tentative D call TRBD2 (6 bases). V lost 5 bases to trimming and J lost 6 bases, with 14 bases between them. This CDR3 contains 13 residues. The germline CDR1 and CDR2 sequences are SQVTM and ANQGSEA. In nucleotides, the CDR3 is TGCAGCGTTCCCCTGGCGGGGCTCAATGAGCAGTTCTTC. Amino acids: CSVPLAGLNEQFF.

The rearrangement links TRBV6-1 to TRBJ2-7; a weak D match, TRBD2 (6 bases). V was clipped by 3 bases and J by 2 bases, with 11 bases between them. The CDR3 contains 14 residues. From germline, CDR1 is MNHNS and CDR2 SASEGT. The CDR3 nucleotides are TGTGCCAGCAGTGAGGGGGGTTTCCCCTACGAGCAGTACTTC. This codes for CASSEGGFPYEQYF.

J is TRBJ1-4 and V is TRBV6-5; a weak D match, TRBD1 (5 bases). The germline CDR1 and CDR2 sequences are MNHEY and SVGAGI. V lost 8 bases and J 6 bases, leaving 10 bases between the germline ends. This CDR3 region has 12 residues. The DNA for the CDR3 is TGTGCCAGCCGCGGCAGGGATGAAAAACTGTTTTTT. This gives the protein CASRGRDEKLFF.

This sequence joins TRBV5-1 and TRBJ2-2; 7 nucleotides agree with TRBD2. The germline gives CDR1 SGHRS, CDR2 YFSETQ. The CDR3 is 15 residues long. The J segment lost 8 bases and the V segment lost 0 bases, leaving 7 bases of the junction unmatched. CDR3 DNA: TGCGCCAGCAGCTTGGATGCATCTAGCGGTGGGGAGCTGTTTTTT. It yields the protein CASSLDASSGGELFF.

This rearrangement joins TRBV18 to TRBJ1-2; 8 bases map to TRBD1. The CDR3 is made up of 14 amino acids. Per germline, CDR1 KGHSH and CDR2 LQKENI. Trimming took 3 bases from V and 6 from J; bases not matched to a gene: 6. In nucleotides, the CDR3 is TGTGCCAGCTCACCCGCTGGGACAGGAAATGGCTACACCTTC. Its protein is CASSPAGTGNGYTF.

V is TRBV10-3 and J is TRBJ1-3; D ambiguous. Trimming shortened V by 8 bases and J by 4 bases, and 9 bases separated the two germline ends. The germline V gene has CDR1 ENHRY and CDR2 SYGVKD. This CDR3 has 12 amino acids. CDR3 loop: CAIAGPGNTIYF. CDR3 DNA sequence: TGTGCCATCGCGGGTCCAGGAAACACCATATATTTT.

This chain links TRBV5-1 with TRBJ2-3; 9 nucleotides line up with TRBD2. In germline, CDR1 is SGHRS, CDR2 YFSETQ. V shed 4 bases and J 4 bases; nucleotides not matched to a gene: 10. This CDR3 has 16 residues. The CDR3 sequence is CASSLIGGGAADTQYF. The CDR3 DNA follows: TGCGCCAGCAGCCTGATAGGCGGGGGGGCGGCAGATACGCAGTATTTT.

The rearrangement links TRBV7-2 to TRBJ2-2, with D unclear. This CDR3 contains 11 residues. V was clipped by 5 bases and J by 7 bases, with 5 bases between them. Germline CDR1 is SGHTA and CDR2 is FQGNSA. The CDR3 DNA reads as TGTGCCAGCAGCCATAGCGGGGAGCTGTTTTTT. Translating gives CASSHSGELFF.

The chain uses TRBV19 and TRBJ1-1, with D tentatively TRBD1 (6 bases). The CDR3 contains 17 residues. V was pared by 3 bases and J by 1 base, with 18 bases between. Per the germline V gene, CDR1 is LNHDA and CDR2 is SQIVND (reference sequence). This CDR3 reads CASSISPAGVGNTEAFF. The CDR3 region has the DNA TGTGCCAGTAGTATTTCCCCGGCAGGGGTCGGGAACACTGAAGCTTTCTTT.

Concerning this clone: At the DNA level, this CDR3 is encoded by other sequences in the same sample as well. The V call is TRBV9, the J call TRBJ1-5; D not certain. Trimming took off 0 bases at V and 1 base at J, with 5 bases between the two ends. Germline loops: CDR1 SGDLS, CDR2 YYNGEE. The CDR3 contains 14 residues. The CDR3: CASSVDGSNQPQHF. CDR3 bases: TGTGCCAGCAGCGTAGACGGGAGCAATCAGCCCCAGCATTTT.

CDR3 nucleotides: TGTGCCAGCAGCAACCGGGGGGGGAGCGGCACTAATGAAAAACTGTTTTTT. Protein product: CASSNRGGSGTNEKLFF. The chain uses TRBV7-2 and TRBJ1-4, with TRBD1 as a possible D gene (5 bases). Trimming shortened V by 5 bases and J by 2 bases, and 18 bases separated the two germline ends. This CDR3 has 17 residues. In germline, CDR1 is SGHTA, CDR2 FQGNSA.

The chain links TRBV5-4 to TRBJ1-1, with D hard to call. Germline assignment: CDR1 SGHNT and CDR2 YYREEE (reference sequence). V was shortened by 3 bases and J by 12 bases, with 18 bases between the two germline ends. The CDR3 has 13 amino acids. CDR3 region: CASSSPSAESSFF. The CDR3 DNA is TGTGCCAGCAGCTCCCCGTCGGCGGAAAGTTCTTTCTTT. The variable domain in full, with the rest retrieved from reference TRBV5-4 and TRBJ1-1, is ETGVTQSPTHLIKTRGQQVTLRCSSQSGHNTVSWYQQALGQGPQFIFQYYREEENGRGNFPPRFSGLQFPNYSSELNVNALELDDSALYLCASSSPSAESSFFGQGTRLTVV.

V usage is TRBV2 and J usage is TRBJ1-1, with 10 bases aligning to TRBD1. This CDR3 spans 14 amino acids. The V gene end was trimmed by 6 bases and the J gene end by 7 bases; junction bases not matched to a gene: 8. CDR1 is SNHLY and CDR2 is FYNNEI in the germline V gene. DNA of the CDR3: TGTGCCAGCAGCCGGGACAGGGGCGCCAGTGAAGCTTTCTTT. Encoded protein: CASSRDRGASEAFF.

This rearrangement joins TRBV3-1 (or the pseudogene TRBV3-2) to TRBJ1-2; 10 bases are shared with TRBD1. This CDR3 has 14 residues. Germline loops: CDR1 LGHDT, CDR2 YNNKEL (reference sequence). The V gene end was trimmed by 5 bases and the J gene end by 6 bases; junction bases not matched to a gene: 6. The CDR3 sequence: CASSFRQGANGYTF. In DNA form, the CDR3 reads TGTGCCAGCAGCTTTAGACAGGGGGCTAATGGCTACACCTTC.

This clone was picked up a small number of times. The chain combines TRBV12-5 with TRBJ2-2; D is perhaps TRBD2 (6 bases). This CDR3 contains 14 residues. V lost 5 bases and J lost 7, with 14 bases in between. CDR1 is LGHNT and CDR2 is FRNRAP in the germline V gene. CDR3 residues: CASGPPSSVGELFF. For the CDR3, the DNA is TGTGCTAGTGGTCCGCCATCTAGCGTCGGGGAGCTGTTTTTT. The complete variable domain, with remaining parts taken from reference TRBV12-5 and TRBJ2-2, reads DARVTQTPRHKVTEMGQEVTMRCQPILGHNTVFWYRQTMMQGLELLAYFRNRAPLDDSGMPKDRFSAEMPDATLATLKIQPSEPRDSAVYFCASGPPSSVGELFFGEGSRLTVL.

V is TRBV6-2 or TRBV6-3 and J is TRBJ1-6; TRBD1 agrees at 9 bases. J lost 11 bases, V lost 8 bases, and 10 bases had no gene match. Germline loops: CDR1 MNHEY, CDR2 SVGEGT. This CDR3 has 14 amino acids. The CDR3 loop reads CASGRDRAYTPLHF. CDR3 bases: TGTGCCAGCGGCCGGGACAGGGCATATACACCCCTCCACTTT.

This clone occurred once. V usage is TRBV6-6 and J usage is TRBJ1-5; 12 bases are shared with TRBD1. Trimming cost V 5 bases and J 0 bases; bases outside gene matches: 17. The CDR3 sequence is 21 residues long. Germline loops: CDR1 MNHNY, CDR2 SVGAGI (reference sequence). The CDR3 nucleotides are TGTGCCAGCAGTCGGGACAGGGGGCTATTCCCCAAGACCTATAGCAATCAGCCCCAGCATTTT. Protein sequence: CASSRDRGLFPKTYSNQPQHF.

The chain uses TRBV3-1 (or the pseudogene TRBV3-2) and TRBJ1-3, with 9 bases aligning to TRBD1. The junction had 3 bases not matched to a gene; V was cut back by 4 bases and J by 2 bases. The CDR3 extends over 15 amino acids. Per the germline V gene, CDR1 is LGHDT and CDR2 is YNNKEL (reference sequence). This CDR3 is CASSRRQGAGNTIYF. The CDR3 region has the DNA TGTGCCAGCAGCCGTCGACAGGGGGCTGGAAACACCATATATTTT.

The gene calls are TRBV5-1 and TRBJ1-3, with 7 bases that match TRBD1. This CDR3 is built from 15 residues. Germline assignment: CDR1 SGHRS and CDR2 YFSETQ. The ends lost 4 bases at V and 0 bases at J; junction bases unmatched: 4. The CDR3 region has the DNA TGCGCCAGCAGCCCGGGACAGACCTCTGGAAACACCATATATTTT. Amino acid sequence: CASSPGQTSGNTIYF.